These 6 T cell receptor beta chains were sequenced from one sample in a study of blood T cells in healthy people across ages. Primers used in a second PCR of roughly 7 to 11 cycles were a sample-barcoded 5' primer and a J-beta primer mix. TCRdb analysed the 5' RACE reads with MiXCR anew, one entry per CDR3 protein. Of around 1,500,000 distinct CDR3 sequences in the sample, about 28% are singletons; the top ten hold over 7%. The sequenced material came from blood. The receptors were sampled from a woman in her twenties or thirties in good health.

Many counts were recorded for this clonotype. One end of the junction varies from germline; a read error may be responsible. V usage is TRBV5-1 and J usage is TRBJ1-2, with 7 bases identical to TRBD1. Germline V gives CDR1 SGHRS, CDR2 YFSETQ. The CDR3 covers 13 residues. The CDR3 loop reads CASSPGTVYGYTF. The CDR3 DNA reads TGTGCCAGCAGTCCAGGGACAGTTTATGGCTACACCTTC.

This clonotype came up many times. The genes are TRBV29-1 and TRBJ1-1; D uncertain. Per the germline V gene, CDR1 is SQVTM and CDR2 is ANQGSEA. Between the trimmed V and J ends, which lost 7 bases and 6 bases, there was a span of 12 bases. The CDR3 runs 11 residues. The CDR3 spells CSALGSAEAFF. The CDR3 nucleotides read TGCAGCGCCCTGGGGTCAGCTGAAGCTTTCTTT. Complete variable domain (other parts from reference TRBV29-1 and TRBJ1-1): SAVISQKPSRDICQRGTSLTIQCQVDSQVTMMFWYRQQPGQSLTLIATANQGSEATYESGFVIDKFPISRPNLTFSTLTVSNMSPEDSSIYLCSALGSAEAFFGQGTRLTVV.

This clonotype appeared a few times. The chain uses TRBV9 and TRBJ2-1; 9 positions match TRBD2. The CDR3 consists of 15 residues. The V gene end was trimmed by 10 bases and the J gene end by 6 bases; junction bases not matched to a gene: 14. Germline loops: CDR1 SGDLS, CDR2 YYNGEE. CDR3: CAGIQREAPFNEQFF. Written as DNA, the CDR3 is TGTGCCGGCATCCAGCGGGAGGCCCCATTCAATGAGCAGTTCTTC. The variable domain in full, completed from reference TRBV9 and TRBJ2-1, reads DSGVTQTPKHLITATGQRVTLRCSPRSGDLSVYWYQQSLDQGLQFLIQYYNGEERAKGNILERFSAQQFPDLHSELNLSSLELGDSALYFCAGIQREAPFNEQFFGPGTRLTVL.

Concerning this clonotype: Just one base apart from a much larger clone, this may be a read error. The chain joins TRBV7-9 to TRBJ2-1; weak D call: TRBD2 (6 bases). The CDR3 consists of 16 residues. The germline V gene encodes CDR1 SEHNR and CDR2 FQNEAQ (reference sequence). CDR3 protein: CASSLTDYSIYNEQIF. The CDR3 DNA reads TGTGCCAGCAGCTTAACGGACTACTCCATCTACAATGAGCAGATCTTC. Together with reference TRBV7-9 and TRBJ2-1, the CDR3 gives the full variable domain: DTGVSQNPRHKITKRGQNVTFRCDPISEHNRLYWYRQTLGQGPEFLTYFQNEAQLEKSRLLSDRFSAERPKGSFSTLEIQRTEQGDSAMYLCASSLTDYSIYNEQIFGPGTRLTVL.

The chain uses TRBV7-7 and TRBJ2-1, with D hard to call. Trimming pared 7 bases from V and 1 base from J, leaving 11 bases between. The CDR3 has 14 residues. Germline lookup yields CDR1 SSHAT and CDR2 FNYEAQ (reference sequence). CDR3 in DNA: TGTGCCAGCACCCTATACCCGTCCTACAATGAGCAGTTCTTC. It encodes CASTLYPSYNEQFF.

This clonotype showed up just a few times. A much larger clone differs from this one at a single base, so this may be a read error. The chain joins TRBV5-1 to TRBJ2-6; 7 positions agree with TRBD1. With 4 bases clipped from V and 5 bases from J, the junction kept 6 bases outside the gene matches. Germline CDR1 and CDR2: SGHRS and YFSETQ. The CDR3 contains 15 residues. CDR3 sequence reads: CASSLRGTWANVLTF. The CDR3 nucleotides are TGCGCCAGCAGCCTCAGGGGGACATGGGCCAACGTCCTGACTTTC.